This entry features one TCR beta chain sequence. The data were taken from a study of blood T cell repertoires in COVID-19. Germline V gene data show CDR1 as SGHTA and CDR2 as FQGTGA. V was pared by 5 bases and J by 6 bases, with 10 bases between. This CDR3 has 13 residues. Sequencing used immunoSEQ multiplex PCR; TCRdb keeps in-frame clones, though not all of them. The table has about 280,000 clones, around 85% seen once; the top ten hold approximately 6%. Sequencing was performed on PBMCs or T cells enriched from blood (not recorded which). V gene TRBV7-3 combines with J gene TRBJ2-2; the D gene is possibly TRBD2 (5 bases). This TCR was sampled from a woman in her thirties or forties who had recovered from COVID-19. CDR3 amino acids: CASSQGGSGELFF. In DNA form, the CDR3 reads TGTGCCAGCAGCCAAGGAGGCTCCGGGGAGCTGTTTTTT.